Here is one T cell receptor beta chain with its context. Its antigen is as yet unknown. A second PCR, run for roughly 7 to 12 cycles, used a sample-barcoded 5' primer plus a J-beta primer mix. MiXCR, applied by TCRdb to the 5' RACE reads, yields one record per CDR3 protein. The sample holds some 710,000 distinct CDR3 sequences, about a fifth seen once. The data were obtained in a study of blood T cells in healthy people across ages. Germline V gene lookup returns CDR1 DFQATT and CDR2 SNEGSKA (reference sequence). V shed 3 bases and J shed 6 bases, with 14 bases lying between them. The CDR3 sequence is 13 residues long. Whole-study findings and limits: Unknown CMV status may confound age-related changes in expanded clones. Estimates based on one million T cells were treated as lower bounds.

Material: blood. This clonotype was obtained from a man between 65 and 85 years old in good health. This sequence joins TRBV20-1 and TRBJ1-2; no reliable D call. As DNA, the CDR3 is TGCAGTGCTAGCCGGACGGCGCGGGATGGCTACACCTTC. Encoded protein: CSASRTARDGYTF.